This TCR beta chain was retrieved from a study of control samples from healthy donors and cancer patients. V lost 4 bases and J lost 2; bases outside the gene matches: 10. Germline V gene sequence: CDR1 SGHRS, CDR2 YFSETQ. The CDR3 covers 17 residues. Sequencing was performed with immunoSEQ multiplex PCR; in TCRdb, only in-frame clones are kept and a portion is missing. The table has about 59,000 clones, about 87% seen once. This clone has just a few counts. The receptor was isolated from a woman aged 55-70 years with lung cancer. V usage is TRBV5-1 and J usage is TRBJ2-3; the match to TRBD2 covers 10 bases. Sequences were obtained from PBMCs. The CDR3 is CASSTRPSGGVTDTQYF. In nucleotides, the CDR3 is TGCGCCAGCAGCACGAGGCCTAGCGGGGGTGTCACAGATACGCAGTATTTT.